The clone carrying this T cell receptor beta chain was detected ten times or more. The antigen is undetermined. The data were obtained in a study of T cells in Graves' hyperthyroidism and ophthalmopathy. The study, taken as a whole, reports: The model identified upcoming ophthalmopathy a median approximately six months ahead of onset.

TCR beta CDR3 sequences were amplified from RNA transcripts. An initial round of RT-PCR targeting the TCR CDR3 relied on the HTBI primer set. TCRdb passed the multiplex PCR reads through MiXCR, listing each CDR3 protein once. The table shows some 740,000 distinct CDR3 sequences, with 12% to 15% occurring only once. Germline V gene sequence: CDR1 SNHLY, CDR2 FYNNEI. The CDR3 contains 13 residues. V was clipped by 2 bases and J by 5 bases, with 10 bases between them. This chain links TRBV2 with TRBJ2-7; D perhaps matches TRBD2 (6 bases). Material: blood. The origin of this receptor is a woman between 18 and 29 years old with Graves' hyperthyroidism. For the CDR3, the DNA is TGTGCCAGCAGTGAACAGGCGGGAAACGAGCAGTACTTC. As protein: CASSEQAGNEQYF.